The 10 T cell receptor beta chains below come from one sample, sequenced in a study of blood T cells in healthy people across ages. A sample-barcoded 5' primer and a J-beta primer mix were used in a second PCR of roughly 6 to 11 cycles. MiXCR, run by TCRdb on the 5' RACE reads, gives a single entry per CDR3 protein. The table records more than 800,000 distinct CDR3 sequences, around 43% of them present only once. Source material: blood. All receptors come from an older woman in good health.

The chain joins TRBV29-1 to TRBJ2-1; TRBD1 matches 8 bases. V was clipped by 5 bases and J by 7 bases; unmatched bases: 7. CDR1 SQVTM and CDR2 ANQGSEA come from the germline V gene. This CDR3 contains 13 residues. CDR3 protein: CSVWQGARNEQFF. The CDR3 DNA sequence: TGCAGCGTTTGGCAGGGGGCGCGTAATGAGCAGTTCTTC.

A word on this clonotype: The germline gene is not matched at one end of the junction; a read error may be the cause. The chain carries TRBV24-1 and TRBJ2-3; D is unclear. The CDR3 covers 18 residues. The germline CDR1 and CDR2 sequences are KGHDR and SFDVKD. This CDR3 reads CAASDFALSLGGADTQYF. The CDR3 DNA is TGTGCCGCCAGTGATTTCGCCCTCAGTTTAGGCGGAGCAGATACGCAGTATTTT.

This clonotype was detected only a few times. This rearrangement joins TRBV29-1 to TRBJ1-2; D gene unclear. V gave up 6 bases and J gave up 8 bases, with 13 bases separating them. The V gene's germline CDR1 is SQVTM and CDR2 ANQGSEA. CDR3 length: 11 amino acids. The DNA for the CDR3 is TGCAGCGTACGGGATGGTCGGGGCTACACCTTC. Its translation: CSVRDGRGYTF.

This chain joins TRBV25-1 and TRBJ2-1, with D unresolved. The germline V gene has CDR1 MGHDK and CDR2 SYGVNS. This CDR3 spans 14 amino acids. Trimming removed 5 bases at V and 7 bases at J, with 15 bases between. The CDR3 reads CASSFPGSWNEQFF. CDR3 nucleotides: TGTGCCAGCAGTTTCCCGGGTAGTTGGAATGAGCAGTTCTTC. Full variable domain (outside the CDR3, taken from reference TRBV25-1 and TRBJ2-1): EADIYQTPRYLVIGTGKKITLECSQTMGHDKMYWYQQDPGMELHLIHYSYGVNSTEKGDLSSESTVSRIRTEHFPLTLESARPSHTSQYLCASSFPGSWNEQFFGPGTRLTVL.

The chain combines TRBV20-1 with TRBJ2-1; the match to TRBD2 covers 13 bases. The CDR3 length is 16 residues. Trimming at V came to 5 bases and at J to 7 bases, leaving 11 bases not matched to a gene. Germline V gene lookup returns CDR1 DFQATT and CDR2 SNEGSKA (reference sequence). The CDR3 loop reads CSASRTSGSRGNEQFF. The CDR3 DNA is TGCAGTGCTTCGCGGACTAGCGGGAGCCGGGGGAATGAGCAGTTCTTC.

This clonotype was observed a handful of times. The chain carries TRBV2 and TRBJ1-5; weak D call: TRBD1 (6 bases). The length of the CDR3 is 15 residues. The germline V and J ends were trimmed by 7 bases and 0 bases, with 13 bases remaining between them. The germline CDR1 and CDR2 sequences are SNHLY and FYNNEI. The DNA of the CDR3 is TGTGCCAGCAAGGGCAGGGGTGTTAGCAATCAGCCCCAGCATTTT. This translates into CASKGRGVSNQPQHF.

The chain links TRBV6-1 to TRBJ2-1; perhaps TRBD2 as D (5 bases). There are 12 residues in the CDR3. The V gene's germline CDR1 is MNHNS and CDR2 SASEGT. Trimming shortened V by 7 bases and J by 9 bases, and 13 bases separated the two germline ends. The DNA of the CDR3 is TGTGCCAGCATCCACCTAGCCGGTGAGCAGTTCTTC. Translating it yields CASIHLAGEQFF.

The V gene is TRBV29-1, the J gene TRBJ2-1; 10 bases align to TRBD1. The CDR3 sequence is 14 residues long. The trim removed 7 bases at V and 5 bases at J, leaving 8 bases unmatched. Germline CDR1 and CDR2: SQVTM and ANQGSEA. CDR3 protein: CSAWTGTGDNEQFF. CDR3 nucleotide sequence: TGCAGCGCTTGGACCGGGACAGGGGACAATGAGCAGTTCTTC.

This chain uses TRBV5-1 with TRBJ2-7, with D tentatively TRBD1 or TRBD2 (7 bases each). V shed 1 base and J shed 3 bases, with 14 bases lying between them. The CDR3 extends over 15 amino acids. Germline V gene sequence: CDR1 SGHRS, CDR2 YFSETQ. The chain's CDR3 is CASSLWGGQIYEQYF. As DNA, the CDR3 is TGCGCCAGCAGCTTGTGGGGGGGACAGATCTACGAGCAGTACTTC. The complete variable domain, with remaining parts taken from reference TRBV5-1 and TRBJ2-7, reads KAGVTQTPRYLIKTRGQQVTLSCSPISGHRSVSWYQQTPGQGLQFLFEYFSETQRNKGNFPGRFSGRQFSNSRSEMNVSTLELGDSALYLCASSLWGGQIYEQYFGPGTRLTVT.

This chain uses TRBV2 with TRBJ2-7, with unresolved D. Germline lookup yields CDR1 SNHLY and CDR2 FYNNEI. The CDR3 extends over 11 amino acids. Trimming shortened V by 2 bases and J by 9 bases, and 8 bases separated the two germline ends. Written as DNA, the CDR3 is TGTGCCAGCAGTGAATACGTCGGGCAGTACTTC. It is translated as CASSEYVGQYF.